The rows below give T cell receptor beta chains drawn from one sample of a study of blood T cell repertoires in COVID-19. This table comes from immunoSEQ multiplex PCR, and its TCRdb copy is limited to in-frame clones, with some not included. The sample lists about 26,000 clones, about 84% occurring once. Specimen: peripheral blood. These receptors all stem from a man aged 50-59 years with active or convalescent COVID-19. The CDR3 runs from the conserved cysteine through the conserved F or W. Each record gives: V gene, CDR3 length, D gene, clone size, J gene, CDR3 DNA, CDR3 protein. A D gene is named only where the DNA matches it firmly. Clone size is not always given. Where it is, it says once, few, many or a class for expanded clones.

v_call: TRBV19; cdr3_length: 15; d_call: TRBD1; clone_size: .; j_call: TRBJ1-1; cdr3_nt: TGTGCCAGTATTCCTTCCGGGACAGGGCGGACTGAAGCTTTCTTT; cdr3_aa: CASIPSGTGRTEAFF
v_call: TRBV3-1/TRBV3-2; cdr3_length: 14; d_call: .; clone_size: .; j_call: TRBJ2-3; cdr3_nt: TGTGCCAGCAGCCAAGCGACAGTGGGGGATACGCAGTATTTT; cdr3_aa: CASSQATVGDTQYF
v_call: TRBV29-1; cdr3_length: 14; d_call: TRBD1; clone_size: .; j_call: TRBJ1-5; cdr3_nt: TGCAGCGCTGGAGGGGACAGCCCTGGGCAGCCCCAGCATTTT; cdr3_aa: CSAGGDSPGQPQHF
v_call: TRBV4-2; cdr3_length: 15; d_call: .; clone_size: few; j_call: TRBJ2-7; cdr3_nt: TGTGCCAGCAGGCCCAACCGGGCCCCGGAGGGGGAGCAGTACTTC; cdr3_aa: CASRPNRAPEGEQYF
v_call: TRBV5-1; cdr3_length: 15; d_call: .; clone_size: .; j_call: TRBJ1-4; cdr3_nt: TGCGCCAGCAGCACACAGGGATCCACTAATGAAAAACTGTTTTTT; cdr3_aa: CASSTQGSTNEKLFF
v_call: TRBV27; cdr3_length: 14; d_call: TRBD2; clone_size: .; j_call: TRBJ2-1; cdr3_nt: TGTGCCAGCAAACTAGCGGGAAGTACTCCCTCCCCGTTCTTC; cdr3_aa: CASKLAGSTPSPFF
v_call: TRBV2; cdr3_length: 13; d_call: TRBD1; clone_size: .; j_call: TRBJ1-6; cdr3_nt: TGTGCCAGCATTCTAAACAGGGGTTCACCCCTCCACTTT; cdr3_aa: CASILNRGSPLHF
v_call: TRBV5-1; cdr3_length: 16; d_call: .; clone_size: .; j_call: TRBJ1-6; cdr3_nt: TGCGCCAGCAGCTCCCGGGGAGCCTCCTATAATTCACCCCTCCACTTT; cdr3_aa: CASSSRGASYNSPLHF
v_call: TRBV4-2; cdr3_length: 13; d_call: .; clone_size: .; j_call: TRBJ1-1; cdr3_nt: TGTGCCAGTTCGGCGGGAGGACGCACTGAAGCTTTCTTT; cdr3_aa: CASSAGGRTEAFF
v_call: TRBV5-1; cdr3_length: 13; d_call: .; clone_size: .; j_call: TRBJ2-4; cdr3_nt: TGCGCCAGCAGCCCAATAGCCAAAAACATTCAGTACTTC; cdr3_aa: CASSPIAKNIQYF
v_call: TRBV2; cdr3_length: 16; d_call: TRBD2; clone_size: .; j_call: TRBJ2-3; cdr3_nt: TGTGCCAGCAGTGAAATTCTCGGGAGGGAACCAGATACGCAGTATTTT; cdr3_aa: CASSEILGREPDTQYF
v_call: TRBV21-1; cdr3_length: 12; d_call: .; clone_size: once; j_call: TRBJ1-2; cdr3_nt: TGTGCCAGCACCGAGATTCACTATGGCTACACCTTC; cdr3_aa: CASTEIHYGYTF
v_call: TRBV5-1; cdr3_length: 16; d_call: .; clone_size: .; j_call: TRBJ2-4; cdr3_nt: TGCGCCAGCAGCTTGGTAGGAGGGGCGGCCAAAAACATTCAGTACTTC; cdr3_aa: CASSLVGGAAKNIQYF
v_call: TRBV6-5; cdr3_length: 15; d_call: TRBD1; clone_size: .; j_call: TRBJ1-6; cdr3_nt: TGTGCCAGCAGTCTGACAGGGTTAAGTAATTCACCCCTCCACTTT; cdr3_aa: CASSLTGLSNSPLHF
v_call: TRBV6-6; cdr3_length: 12; d_call: .; clone_size: .; j_call: TRBJ2-1; cdr3_nt: TGTGCCAGCACGCAGTCGGGAAATGAGCAGTTCTTC; cdr3_aa: CASTQSGNEQFF
v_call: TRBV4-1; cdr3_length: 17; d_call: TRBD2; clone_size: .; j_call: TRBJ2-7; cdr3_nt: TGCGCCAGCAGCCAGGCCCCCCCCCGGGAGGCCATCTACGAGCAGTACTTC; cdr3_aa: CASSQAPPREAIYEQYF
v_call: TRBV12-5; cdr3_length: 16; d_call: TRBD2; clone_size: .; j_call: TRBJ2-7; cdr3_nt: TGTGCTAGTGGTTTGGTCCCTAGCGGGGGCCTTTACGAGCAGTACTTC; cdr3_aa: CASGLVPSGGLYEQYF
v_call: TRBV5-1; cdr3_length: 13; d_call: .; clone_size: .; j_call: TRBJ2-5; cdr3_nt: TGCGCCAGCAGGGTAGTCATCGGGGAGACCCAGTACTTC; cdr3_aa: CASRVVIGETQYF
v_call: TRBV14; cdr3_length: 17; d_call: TRBD2; clone_size: .; j_call: TRBJ2-5; cdr3_nt: TGTGCCAGCAGCCGTGGACTAGCGGGAGGGTATCAAGAGACCCAGTACTTC; cdr3_aa: CASSRGLAGGYQETQYF
v_call: TRBV27; cdr3_length: 13; d_call: .; clone_size: .; j_call: TRBJ1-2; cdr3_nt: TGTGCCAGCAAAACAGGGTCGCTCTATGGCTACACCTTC; cdr3_aa: CASKTGSLYGYTF
v_call: TRBV19; cdr3_length: 12; d_call: TRBD1; clone_size: .; j_call: TRBJ1-2; cdr3_nt: TGTGCCAGTAGCGAGAGACAGGGTCGCTACACCTTC; cdr3_aa: CASSERQGRYTF
v_call: TRBV5-1; cdr3_length: 11; d_call: .; clone_size: .; j_call: TRBJ2-7; cdr3_nt: TGCGCCAGCAGCTTCCGGGGCGAGCAGTACTTC; cdr3_aa: CASSFRGEQYF
v_call: TRBV6-4; cdr3_length: 17; d_call: TRBD2; clone_size: many; j_call: TRBJ2-3; cdr3_nt: TGTGCCAGCAGTGACGGGACTAGCGGGGGGGCCACAGATACGCAGTATTTT; cdr3_aa: CASSDGTSGGATDTQYF
v_call: TRBV5-1; cdr3_length: 14; d_call: .; clone_size: .; j_call: TRBJ1-5; cdr3_nt: TGCGCCAGCAGCTTGTCAGGGGGCAATCAGCCCCAGCATTTT; cdr3_aa: CASSLSGGNQPQHF
v_call: TRBV15; cdr3_length: 17; d_call: .; clone_size: .; j_call: TRBJ1-1; cdr3_nt: TGTGCCACCAGCAGAGATCTACTCGGACCCAGGGACACTGAAGCTTTCTTT; cdr3_aa: CATSRDLLGPRDTEAFF
v_call: TRBV11-3; cdr3_length: 14; d_call: .; clone_size: .; j_call: TRBJ2-3; cdr3_nt: TGTGCCAGCAGCTTAGGCCGCGGCACAGATACGCAGTATTTT; cdr3_aa: CASSLGRGTDTQYF
v_call: TRBV15; cdr3_length: 16; d_call: TRBD2; clone_size: .; j_call: TRBJ2-3; cdr3_nt: TGTGCCACCAGCAGAGAGGCGACTAGCGGCACAGATACGCAGTATTTT; cdr3_aa: CATSREATSGTDTQYF
v_call: TRBV7-2; cdr3_length: 14; d_call: .; clone_size: .; j_call: TRBJ2-7; cdr3_nt: TGTGCCAGCAGCTCTATGAGCAGGGGCTGGGAGCAGTACTTC; cdr3_aa: CASSSMSRGWEQYF
v_call: TRBV11-2; cdr3_length: 13; d_call: .; clone_size: .; j_call: TRBJ2-3; cdr3_nt: TGTGCCAGCAGCTTAGGTCCGGCAGATACGCAGTATTTT; cdr3_aa: CASSLGPADTQYF
v_call: TRBV3-1/TRBV3-2; cdr3_length: 18; d_call: TRBD2; clone_size: once; j_call: TRBJ2-3; cdr3_nt: TGTGCCAGCAGCCAAGGGATCGGGGGTAGCGGGGGGGCAGGTACGCAGTATTTT; cdr3_aa: CASSQGIGGSGGAGTQYF
v_call: TRBV9; cdr3_length: 15; d_call: TRBD1; clone_size: once; j_call: TRBJ1-4; cdr3_nt: TGTGCCAGCAGCCCCCTCCCACAGGGGGGTGAAAAACTGTTTTTT; cdr3_aa: CASSPLPQGGEKLFF
v_call: TRBV7-3; cdr3_length: 16; d_call: TRBD2; clone_size: .; j_call: TRBJ2-3; cdr3_nt: TGTGCCAGCAGCTTAGCTCGAAGCGGGGGCACAGATACGCAGTATTTT; cdr3_aa: CASSLARSGGTDTQYF
v_call: TRBV25-1; cdr3_length: 14; d_call: .; clone_size: once; j_call: TRBJ1-6; cdr3_nt: TGTGCCAGCAGTGAATCAGGGGCTTATTCACCCCTCCACTTT; cdr3_aa: CASSESGAYSPLHF
v_call: TRBV3-1/TRBV3-2; cdr3_length: 11; d_call: .; clone_size: .; j_call: TRBJ1-5; cdr3_nt: TGTGCCACCGGGACAAATCAGCCCCAGCATTTT; cdr3_aa: CATGTNQPQHF
v_call: TRBV2; cdr3_length: 16; d_call: TRBD2; clone_size: .; j_call: TRBJ2-3; cdr3_nt: TGTGCCAGCACCCACGGGACTAGCGGGAGAAGAGATACGCAGTATTTT; cdr3_aa: CASTHGTSGRRDTQYF
v_call: TRBV27; cdr3_length: 14; d_call: .; clone_size: .; j_call: TRBJ1-2; cdr3_nt: TGTGCCAGCAGTCTCAACTCAGGTTCTTATGGCTACACCTTC; cdr3_aa: CASSLNSGSYGYTF
v_call: TRBV6-1; cdr3_length: 17; d_call: .; clone_size: few; j_call: TRBJ1-5; cdr3_nt: TGTGCCAGCAGTGAAATCTGGGGGGGCGGGAGCAATCAGCCCCAGCATTTT; cdr3_aa: CASSEIWGGGSNQPQHF
v_call: TRBV21-1; cdr3_length: 11; d_call: .; clone_size: .; j_call: TRBJ2-7; cdr3_nt: TGTGCCAGGCCGAGAGGCTACGAGCAGTACTTC; cdr3_aa: CARPRGYEQYF
v_call: TRBV5-1; cdr3_length: 16; d_call: .; clone_size: .; j_call: TRBJ2-7; cdr3_nt: TGCGCCAGCAGCTTGGGTACGCCCGCGGGCCTTTACGAGCAGTACTTC; cdr3_aa: CASSLGTPAGLYEQYF
v_call: TRBV5-1; cdr3_length: 11; d_call: TRBD1; clone_size: .; j_call: TRBJ1-2; cdr3_nt: TGCGCCAGCAGCTCAATAGTCGGACAGGCCTTC; cdr3_aa: CASSSIVGQAF
v_call: TRBV9; cdr3_length: 16; d_call: .; clone_size: once; j_call: TRBJ2-5; cdr3_nt: TGTGCCAGCAGCGCAGCAGTTCTAGAGAAGAAAGAGACCCAGTACTTC; cdr3_aa: CASSAAVLEKKETQYF
v_call: TRBV5-1; cdr3_length: 14; d_call: .; clone_size: .; j_call: TRBJ2-7; cdr3_nt: TGCGCCAGCAGCTTGGGGTCTAGACTCTACGAGCAGTACTTC; cdr3_aa: CASSLGSRLYEQYF
v_call: TRBV9; cdr3_length: 15; d_call: .; clone_size: .; j_call: TRBJ2-7; cdr3_nt: TGTGCCAGCAGCGTAGTGCCAGATTCCTCCTACGAGCAGTACTTC; cdr3_aa: CASSVVPDSSYEQYF
v_call: TRBV28; cdr3_length: 11; d_call: .; clone_size: .; j_call: TRBJ1-1; cdr3_nt: TGTGCCAGCAGTTTCTTTACTGAAGCTTTCTTT; cdr3_aa: CASSFFTEAFF
v_call: TRBV5-1; cdr3_length: 15; d_call: .; clone_size: few; j_call: TRBJ1-1; cdr3_nt: TGCGCCAGCAGCTTGGTTGGCAGGGGTTACACTGAAGCTTTCTTT; cdr3_aa: CASSLVGRGYTEAFF
v_call: TRBV20-1; cdr3_length: 11; d_call: .; clone_size: few; j_call: TRBJ2-1; cdr3_nt: TGCAGTGCTAGTAATACTAATGAGCAGTTCTTC; cdr3_aa: CSASNTNEQFF
v_call: TRBV6-4; cdr3_length: 13; d_call: .; clone_size: .; j_call: TRBJ2-3; cdr3_nt: TGTGCCAGCAGTGACCAGAACACAGATACGCAGTATTTT; cdr3_aa: CASSDQNTDTQYF
v_call: TRBV11-3; cdr3_length: 14; d_call: .; clone_size: .; j_call: TRBJ1-6; cdr3_nt: TGTGCCAGCAGCTCTTACGGGTATAATTCACCCCTCCACTTT; cdr3_aa: CASSSYGYNSPLHF
v_call: TRBV9; cdr3_length: 14; d_call: .; clone_size: .; j_call: TRBJ2-1; cdr3_nt: TGTGCCAGCAGCGTACAGGGGGGTGGCGATGAGCAGTTCTTC; cdr3_aa: CASSVQGGGDEQFF
v_call: TRBV11-3; cdr3_length: 12; d_call: .; clone_size: .; j_call: TRBJ2-1; cdr3_nt: TGTGCCAGCAGGACTAGTCCCCATGAGCAGTTCTTC; cdr3_aa: CASRTSPHEQFF
v_call: TRBV28; cdr3_length: 13; d_call: TRBD1; clone_size: few; j_call: TRBJ2-5; cdr3_nt: TGTGCCAGCAGGGACAGGGGGCGAGAGACCCAGTACTTC; cdr3_aa: CASRDRGRETQYF
v_call: TRBV10-3; cdr3_length: 14; d_call: TRBD2; clone_size: .; j_call: TRBJ2-3; cdr3_nt: TGTGCCACCGGGGGGGGGCAGATCACAGATACGCAGTATTTT; cdr3_aa: CATGGGQITDTQYF
v_call: TRBV7-9; cdr3_length: 13; d_call: .; clone_size: .; j_call: TRBJ2-5; cdr3_nt: TGTGCCAGCTCCACTAGTGGCCAAGAGACCCAGTACTTC; cdr3_aa: CASSTSGQETQYF